This TCR beta chain emerged from a study of blood T cells in healthy people across ages. Overall study findings and caveats: A strong correlation between TCR beta diversity and naive T cell percentage was seen.

Combining a sample-barcoded 5' primer with a J-beta primer mix, a second PCR ran for about 7 to 11 cycles. TCRdb recomputed calls from the 5' RACE reads with MiXCR, one row per CDR3 protein. The table shows around 1,500,000 distinct CDR3 sequences, with around 42% occurring only once. This clonotype appeared once. Its antigen is unidentified. Germline V gene sequence: CDR1 SGHTA, CDR2 FQGNSA. V was clipped by 3 bases and J by 1 base, with 6 bases between them. The CDR3 is 13 residues long. This chain joins TRBV7-2 and TRBJ1-2, with D unresolved. The sequenced material came from blood. This receptor was obtained from a woman younger than 30 in good health. In DNA, the CDR3 is TGTGCCAGCAGCTTCGCAGATAACTATGGCTACACCTTC. This sequence encodes CASSFADNYGYTF.